This record concerns one TCR beta chain sequence. What it binds is not known. After constant-region reverse-primer amplification, full-length variable regions underwent semi-nested PCR with Nested Universal Primer A. From the 5' RACE reads, TCRdb called clonotypes with MiXCR, one entry per CDR3 protein. The sample has 52,000 or so distinct CDR3 sequences, less than 25% seen once. The study's findings and limits: In terms of TCR gene usage, tumor memory CD4+ T cells clustered together with blood and lymph node memory CD4+ cells, as well as with lymph node naive CD4+ cells.

The sorted Tregs were CD4+CD25+CD127-/low cells. The CDR3 consists of 14 residues. Germline V gives CDR1 MGHDK, CDR2 SYGVNS. V dropped 7 bases and J dropped 1; count of bases not matched to a gene: 6. The sequence came from a female donor with breast cancer. The sample consisted of tumor-infiltrating Tregs sorted from the breast tumor. This chain uses TRBV25-1 with TRBJ2-5; 7 nucleotides line up with TRBD2. The CDR3 region is CASTLSGFQETQYF. The CDR3 DNA reads as TGTGCCAGCACCCTTAGCGGGTTCCAAGAGACCCAGTACTTC.